This T cell receptor beta chain was recovered during a study of CD8 T cells in ankylosing spondylitis. For this clonotype: Its antigen is still unknown.

Making use of molecular barcodes, quantitative 5'-RACE generated TCR beta libraries. One entry per CDR3 protein results from TCRdb running MiXCR on the 5' RACE reads. The sample lists a few hundred thousand distinct CDR3 sequences; more than 9.5% were seen once. Notes on the study in general: Reports say disease-linked clones showed up significantly more in matched ankylosing spondylitis synovial fluid. Characteristic, it appeared, of ankylosing spondylitis blood was a TCR beta motif of several highly homologous variants.

The CDR3 covers 16 residues. The germline gives CDR1 SGDLS, CDR2 YYNGEE. V trimming: 4 bases; J trimming: 3 bases; junction bases outside the gene matches: 9. This receptor was identified in a male donor with ankylosing spondylitis. This rearrangement joins TRBV9 to TRBJ2-3; 9 bases fit TRBD2. Sequenced input: blood, either unsorted or a sorted T cell fraction (not recorded which). This chain's CDR3 is CASSPTGTSLTDTQYF. The CDR3 region has the DNA TGTGCCAGCAGCCCCACCGGGACTAGCTTGACAGATACGCAGTATTTT.